A selection of T cell receptor beta chains follows, all from one sample in a study of blood T cells in healthy people across ages. TCRdb itself ran the 5' RACE reads through MiXCR, one entry per CDR3 protein. The table lists 650,000 to 700,000 distinct CDR3 sequences, around 50% of them singletons, with about 13% in the top ten. Sequenced material: blood. The source is a woman older than 75 in good health. Both conserved end residues are part of each CDR3. The order of the fields is D gene, J gene, clone size, V gene, CDR3 DNA, CDR3 protein. The D gene is left open where the match is weak. Expanded clones get a size class; other rows say once, few or many, or leave the size out.

-,TRBJ1-6,-,TRBV21-1,TGTGCCAGCAACCCACACCTTCGTTGGCTTCTCTATAATTCACCCCTCCACTTT,CASNPHLRWLLYNSPLHF
TRBD1,TRBJ2-3,few,TRBV12-3/TRBV12-4,TGTGCCAGCAGTTTCAGCAGGGGGACGACAGATACGCAGTATTTT,CASSFSRGTTDTQYF
-,TRBJ2-1,-,TRBV7-2,TGTGCCAGCAGCGTAGAGGACTTACTACCGCAGTTCTTC,CASSVEDLLPQFF
-,TRBJ2-7,many,TRBV18,TGTGCCAGCTCACCACTCGACTTGGACGAGCAGTACTTC,CASSPLDLDEQYF
-,TRBJ1-1,few,TRBV5-1,TGCGCCAGCAGCTCCGACGGGAACACTGAAGCTTTCTTT,CASSSDGNTEAFF
-,TRBJ2-7,-,TRBV12-3/TRBV12-4,TGTGCCAGCAGTTTAGCGGGTGGAAGCACAATCTACGAGCAGTACTTC,CASSLAGGSTIYEQYF
-,TRBJ1-1,-,TRBV20-1,TGCAGTGCCCCCCGAGCAGGGGATTTTAGCACTGAAGCTTTCTTT,CSAPRAGDFSTEAFF
-,TRBJ2-3,many,TRBV29-1,TGCAGCTCCGATGGGTTGCCGGGCGACACAGATACGCAGTATTTT,CSSDGLPGDTDTQYF
-,TRBJ1-6,-,TRBV7-3,TGTGCCAGCAGCTTTGGCCCGAATTCACCCCTCCACTTT,CASSFGPNSPLHF
TRBD1,TRBJ2-2,-,TRBV28,TGTGCCAGCAATTACAGGGGGAGGATCACCGGGGAGCTGTTTTTT,CASNYRGRITGELFF
-,TRBJ1-5,-,TRBV20-1,TGCAGTGCTAGTAGGGCCCCCAATCAGCCCCAGCATTTT,CSASRAPNQPQHF
TRBD1,TRBJ2-1,many,TRBV2,TGTGCCAGCTACCTACCTGACAGGGCCGAGCAGTTCTTC,CASYLPDRAEQFF
TRBD1,TRBJ1-1,-,TRBV10-3,TGTGCCATCACCCTTACAGGGGGGGACACTGAAGCTTTCTTT,CAITLTGGDTEAFF
TRBD2,TRBJ2-3,-,TRBV12-3/TRBV12-4,TGTGCCAGCAGTTTAAGGGGGAGTGGACTAGCGGGATCACCGAGCGCAGATACGCAGTATTTT,CASSLRGSGLAGSPSADTQYF
-,TRBJ2-5,few,TRBV12-3/TRBV12-4,TGTGCCAGCAGTTTAGCGCTAAGCGAGACCCAGTACTTC,CASSLALSETQYF
TRBD2,TRBJ2-7,-,TRBV20-1,TGCAGTGCTGGGACTAGCGGGGAGCAGTACTTC,CSAGTSGEQYF
-,TRBJ2-3,-,TRBV20-1,TGCAGTGCTAGAGATTGGGTAGTAAGCACAGATACGCAGTATTTT,CSARDWVVSTDTQYF
-,TRBJ2-3,-,TRBV2,TGTGCCAGCAGGGTACTAGTATCCGCAGATACGCAGTATTTT,CASRVLVSADTQYF
-,TRBJ2-1,-,TRBV12-3/TRBV12-4,TGTGCCAGCAGTTTAAGGGTCAACTACAATGAGCAGTTCTTC,CASSLRVNYNEQFF
TRBD1,TRBJ1-1,once,TRBV5-1,TGCGCCAGCAGCGATGACAGGGCATGGAACACTGAAGCTTTCTTT,CASSDDRAWNTEAFF
-,TRBJ1-2,-,TRBV27,TGTGCCAGCCGGGACTCCTGGTTGTCCTATGGCTACACCTTC,CASRDSWLSYGYTF
TRBD1,TRBJ2-7,-,TRBV12-3/TRBV12-4,TGTGCCACCAGAACCTACAGGGGGCGCCTTTACAATGAGCAGTACTTC,CATRTYRGRLYNEQYF
TRBD1,TRBJ1-5,-,TRBV2,TGTGCCAGCAATCAGGGACAGGGCGTCCGCAATCAGCCCCAGCATTTT,CASNQGQGVRNQPQHF
-,TRBJ1-6,many,TRBV12-3/TRBV12-4,TGTGCCAGCAGCCTTGACCCCCAGGTTATCAATTCACCCCTCCACTTT,CASSLDPQVINSPLHF
-,TRBJ1-5,-,TRBV3-1,TGTGCCAGCAGCCTTAGCAAGCAGCCCCAGCATTTT,CASSLSKQPQHF
TRBD1,TRBJ2-3,few,TRBV5-1,TGCGCCGGCAAAGGACAGGGCTCCACAGATACGCAGTATTTT,CAGKGQGSTDTQYF
-,TRBJ2-7,-,TRBV4-1,TGCGCCAGCAGCCAACCTACACCCTACGAGCAGTACTTC,CASSQPTPYEQYF
TRBD1,TRBJ2-7,many,TRBV12-3/TRBV12-4,TGTGCCAGCAGTTCAGGGACAGGGATTTACGAGCAGTACTTC,CASSSGTGIYEQYF
-,TRBJ2-3,-,TRBV19,TGTGCGGCGCGTGAGGGCCGGAGCACAGATACGCAGTATTTT,CAAREGRSTDTQYF
-,TRBJ2-5,-,TRBV12-3/TRBV12-4,TGTGCCAGCAGTTTCGGCGGGCCGTACAATGAGCAGTACTTC,CASSFGGPYNEQYF
TRBD2,TRBJ2-1,-,TRBV7-9,TGTGCCAGCAGCTTACTGCTAGCGGGGGGCGATGAGCAGTTCTTC,CASSLLLAGGDEQFF
TRBD1,TRBJ2-1,many,TRBV9,TGTGCCAGCAGCGCCCTACAGGGGAACACCTACAATGAGCAGTTCTTC,CASSALQGNTYNEQFF
TRBD2,TRBJ2-1,-,TRBV6-1,TGTGCCAGCAACGGGCGGGAGGGCCATTCCTACAATGAGCAGTTCTTC,CASNGREGHSYNEQFF
-,TRBJ2-7,many,TRBV3-1,TGTGCCAGCAGCCAAGAAGCCTACGAGCAGTACTTC,CASSQEAYEQYF
-,TRBJ1-2,-,TRBV28,TGTGCCAGCAGTATCGCGACAGCGGACTATGGCTACACCTTC,CASSIATADYGYTF
-,TRBJ2-5,-,TRBV13,TGTGCCAGCAGCTTCGGACCCCCCGACGGACACAATGAGCAGTACTTC,CASSFGPPDGHNEQYF
-,TRBJ2-7,many,TRBV5-1,TGCGCCAGCAGCTTGGATCCGGGCCCCTACGAGCAGTACTTC,CASSLDPGPYEQYF
-,TRBJ1-6,-,TRBV12-3/TRBV12-4,TGTGCCAGCAGTTTCGGCGATAATTCACCCCTCCACTTT,CASSFGDNSPLHF
TRBD1,TRBJ2-5,-,TRBV20-1,TGCAGTGCTAGAGATCCCCGGGACAGTGCCCAAGAGACCCAGTACTTC,CSARDPRDSAQETQYF
TRBD1,TRBJ2-6,many,TRBV11-3,TGTGCCAGCAGCTCCGGGACAGCTAACTCTGGGGCCAACGTCCTGACTTTC,CASSSGTANSGANVLTF
TRBD2,TRBJ2-5,-,TRBV29-1,TGCAGCGTAGGATCCGGACTAGCAGGAGAGACCCAGTACTTC,CSVGSGLAGETQYF
-,TRBJ2-7,-,TRBV28,TGTGCCAGCAGGCTTGGGGCCTACGAGCAGTACTTC,CASRLGAYEQYF
TRBD2,TRBJ2-1,many,TRBV7-3,TGTGCCAGCAGCGAACAACCGGGACTATACAATGAGCAGTTCTTC,CASSEQPGLYNEQFF
-,TRBJ1-1,few,TRBV28,TGTGCCAGCAGTTTTGTGGTCACTGAAGCTTTCTTT,CASSFVVTEAFF
TRBD2,TRBJ2-7,-,TRBV3-1,TGTGCCAGCAGCCAAGTTATTGGACTAGCGGGAGGAGTCAACGAGCAGTACTTC,CASSQVIGLAGGVNEQYF
-,TRBJ2-3,-,TRBV12-3/TRBV12-4,TGTGCCAGCAGTGGGGGGCCGATAGATACGCAGTATTTT,CASSGGPIDTQYF
-,TRBJ1-5,-,TRBV20-1,TGCAGTGCCAGGGGACGGGACGGGGTACAGCCCCAGCATTTT,CSARGRDGVQPQHF
-,TRBJ1-6,-,TRBV7-9,TGTGCCAGCAGCTTATTTTCGGCAGCCGCCGTCCCCCACTTT,CASSLFSAAAVPHF
-,TRBJ1-1,-,TRBV7-2,TGTGCCAGCAGCTTACGGGGACACCCGAATGAAGCTTTCTTT,CASSLRGHPNEAFF
-,TRBJ2-7,-,TRBV30,TGTGCCTGGAGTGTACAGGGAGTATACGAGCAGTACTTC,CAWSVQGVYEQYF
-,TRBJ2-3,-,TRBV4-1,TGCGCCAGCAGCCAAGCCGTCGCAGGAGATACGCAGTATTTT,CASSQAVAGDTQYF
-,TRBJ2-1,-,TRBV12-3/TRBV12-4,TGTGCCAGCAGTTTTGTCTCCTACGAGCAGTTCTTC,CASSFVSYEQFF
TRBD1,TRBJ2-5,-,TRBV5-1,TGCGCCAGCAGCCCTACAAGACAGGGCGGAGAGACCCAGTACTTC,CASSPTRQGGETQYF
TRBD1,TRBJ2-2,-,TRBV7-9,TGTGCCAGCAGCTCCCGACAGGGGGAGGCCGGGGAGCTGTTTTTT,CASSSRQGEAGELFF
-,TRBJ2-3,many,TRBV4-1,TGCGCCAGCAGCCAAGGGACGCTCGGAGGGGCAGATACGCAGTATTTT,CASSQGTLGGADTQYF
-,TRBJ2-2,few,TRBV20-1,TGCAGTGCTAGTAGGGGGGCCAGCACCGGGGAGCTGTTTTTT,CSASRGASTGELFF
-,TRBJ2-5,-,TRBV7-2,TGTGCCAGCAGCTTAGGGACAAAAGAGACCCAGTACTTC,CASSLGTKETQYF
-,TRBJ1-4,few,TRBV28,TGTGCCAGTCAGCTCCCAGGGGCAACTAATGAAAAACTGTTTTTT,CASQLPGATNEKLFF
-,TRBJ1-2,-,TRBV5-1,TGCGCCAGCAGCTTGGAGGGGCAGGGATACTATGGCTACACCTTC,CASSLEGQGYYGYTF